This T cell receptor beta chain was identified during a study of shared clonotypes between healthy human individuals. V dropped 1 base and J dropped 0 bases, with 10 bases sitting between them. This CDR3 comprises 16 residues. Germline V gene data show CDR1 as SGHVS and CDR2 as FQNEAQ. The team ran DNA from unsorted PBMCs on ten immunoSEQ deep assay plates for sequencing. This table comes from immunoSEQ multiplex PCR, and its TCRdb copy is limited to in-frame clones, with some not included. The repertoire holds 520,000 or so clones, with 79% as singletons. The chain joins TRBV7-8 to TRBJ1-5; tentative D call: TRBD1 (5 bases). The sample was PBMCs. This receptor was taken from a woman in her forties in good health. Some clones in this sample may be carry-over from other donors' samples. CDR3 nucleotide sequence: TGTGCCAGCAGCTTAGAGTCAGGGTTTAGCAATCAGCCCCAGCATTTT. Translation: CASSLESGFSNQPQHF.